This TCR beta chain originates from a study of blood T cells in healthy people across ages. PCR was performed a second time for roughly 6 to 12 cycles using a sample-barcoded 5' primer and a J-beta primer mix. One entry per CDR3 protein, called by TCRdb with MiXCR from the 5' RACE reads. Here the sample spans more than 1,400,000 distinct CDR3 sequences, roughly 40% being singletons. This CDR3 comprises 17 residues. V lost 2 bases to trimming and J lost 4 bases, with 18 bases between them. From germline, CDR1 is MNHEY and CDR2 SVGAGI. This clonotype was detected a few times. Material: blood. The chain links TRBV6-5 to TRBJ2-1; D may be TRBD1 or TRBD2 (6 bases each). The receptor's source is a woman aged 18-29 years in good health. The CDR3 spells CASSYTSGAESYNEQFF. CDR3 in DNA: TGTGCCAGCAGTTACACGTCGGGGGCCGAGAGTTACAATGAGCAGTTCTTC.